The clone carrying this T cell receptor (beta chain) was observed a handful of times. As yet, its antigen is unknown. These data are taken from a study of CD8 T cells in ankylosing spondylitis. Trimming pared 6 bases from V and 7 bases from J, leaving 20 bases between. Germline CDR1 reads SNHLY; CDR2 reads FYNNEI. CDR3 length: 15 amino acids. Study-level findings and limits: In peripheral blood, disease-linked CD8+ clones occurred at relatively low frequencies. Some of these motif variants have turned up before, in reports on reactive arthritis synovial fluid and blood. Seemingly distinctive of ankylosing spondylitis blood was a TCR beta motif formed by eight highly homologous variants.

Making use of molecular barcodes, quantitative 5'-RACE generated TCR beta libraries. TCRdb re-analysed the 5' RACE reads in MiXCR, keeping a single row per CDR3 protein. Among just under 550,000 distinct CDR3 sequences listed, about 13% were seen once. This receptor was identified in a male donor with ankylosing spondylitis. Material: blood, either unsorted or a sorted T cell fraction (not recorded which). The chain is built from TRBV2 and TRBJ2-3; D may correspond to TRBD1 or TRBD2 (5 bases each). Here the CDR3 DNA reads TGTGCCAGCAGCGCCGGGAAGGACACGCTCTATACGCAGTATTTT. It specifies CASSAGKDTLYTQYF.